Each of the 12 T cell receptor beta chains below was sequenced from the same sample in a study of blood T cell repertoires in COVID-19. Only in-frame clones appear in the TCRdb table, and some are missing; sequencing was by immunoSEQ multiplex PCR. The profile shows some 110,000 clones, about 82% of them singletons. Sequencing was performed on peripheral blood. The source is a man at least 80 years old with COVID-19, enrolled during active disease.

The chain uses TRBV19 and TRBJ2-7; 10 positions agree with TRBD2. The germline CDR1 and CDR2 sequences are LNHDA and SQIVND (reference sequence). The J segment lost 4 bases and the V segment lost 4 bases, leaving 7 bases of the junction unmatched. The CDR3 extends over 15 amino acids. CDR3 DNA: TGTGCCAGTAGTAAGGTGTCTAGCGGGAGTTACGAGCAGTACTTC. This encodes CASSKVSSGSYEQYF.

As for this clone: Other nucleotide sequences in the sample specify the same CDR3. J is TRBJ2-2 and V is TRBV6-5, with 9 bases matching TRBD1. The length of the CDR3 is 15 residues. Losses at the gene ends were 0 bases for V and 5 bases for J; bases not matched to a gene: 1. In germline, CDR1 is MNHEY, CDR2 SVGAGI. This CDR3 reads CASSYSTGGTGELFF. The CDR3 coding sequence is TGTGCCAGCAGTTACTCGACAGGGGGTACCGGGGAGCTGTTTTTT.

The chain is built from TRBV12-3 or TRBV12-4 and TRBJ1-6; possible D gene TRBD1, 6 bases. V lost 1 base to trimming and J lost 10 bases, with 8 bases between them. This CDR3 contains 13 residues. CDR3 loop: CASSLGQASPLHF. The DNA of the CDR3 is TGTGCCAGCAGTTTAGGACAGGCCTCACCCCTCCACTTT.

J is TRBJ2-1 and V is TRBV7-3, with 7 bases fitting TRBD2. There are 15 residues in the CDR3. Germline lookup yields CDR1 SGHTA and CDR2 FQGTGA. The J segment lost 4 bases and the V segment lost 2 bases, leaving 5 bases of the junction unmatched. Here the CDR3 DNA reads TGTGCCAGCAGCTTATGGCTAGCGGCTTACAATGAGCAGTTCTTC. Translated, it gives CASSLWLAAYNEQFF.

The chain is built from TRBV18 and TRBJ1-5; TRBD1 matches at 7 bases. The germline V gene encodes CDR1 KGHSH and CDR2 LQKENI. Germline trimming cut 7 bases from V and 3 bases from J; bases unmatched to any gene: 3. The CDR3 consists of 13 residues. The CDR3 DNA sequence: TGTGCCAGCTTAGGGACAGTCAATCAGCCCCAGCATTTT. Protein: CASLGTVNQPQHF.

The CDR3 region has the DNA TGCGCCAGCAGCTTGGGTGACTACACAGATACGCAGTATTTT. Amino acids: CASSLGDYTDTQYF. The V gene is TRBV5-1, the J gene TRBJ2-3; TRBD2 might be the D (5 bases). The germline V and J ends were trimmed by 0 bases and 2 bases, with 7 bases remaining between them. The V gene's germline CDR1 is SGHRS and CDR2 YFSETQ. The CDR3 consists of 14 residues. The full variable domain, rest sourced from reference TRBV5-1 and TRBJ2-3, is KAGVTQTPRYLIKTRGQQVTLSCSPISGHRSVSWYQQTPGQGLQFLFEYFSETQRNKGNFPGRFSGRQFSNSRSEMNVSTLELGDSALYLCASSLGDYTDTQYFGPGTRLTVL.

The gene calls are TRBV29-1 and TRBJ1-1, with D hard to call. Trimming stripped 3 bases from V and 1 base from J, with 9 bases between. Germline values: CDR1 SQVTM, CDR2 ANQGSEA. CDR3 length: 13 amino acids. CDR3 protein: CSVEGRPNTEAFF. Written as DNA, the CDR3 is TGCAGCGTTGAGGGCAGGCCGAACACTGAAGCTTTCTTT.

The chain employs TRBV28 and TRBJ2-1; 13 bases are shared with TRBD2. The V segment lost 5 bases and the J segment 9 bases; nucleotides outside the gene matches: 7. CDR1 MDHEN and CDR2 SYDVKM come from the germline V gene. The CDR3 runs to 15 residues. This CDR3 is CASSRGLAGEGEQFF. The CDR3 bases are TGTGCCAGCAGTCGAGGACTAGCGGGAGAAGGTGAGCAGTTCTTC.

Turning to this clone: The sample carries other DNA sequences with the same CDR3. The chain employs TRBV5-1 and TRBJ1-2, with 7 bases aligning to TRBD1. The V segment lost 0 bases and the J segment 1 base; nucleotides outside the gene matches: 3. The CDR3 has 15 residues. From germline, CDR1 is SGHRS and CDR2 YFSETQ. CDR3 region: CASSLVAGGNYGYTF. The CDR3 coding sequence is TGCGCCAGCAGCTTGGTGGCAGGGGGTAACTATGGCTACACCTTC.

This clone appeared a single time. The V and J genes are TRBV4-3 and TRBJ2-3, with 9 bases matching TRBD2. Per germline, CDR1 LGHNA and CDR2 YSLEER. V shed 4 bases, J shed 4 bases, and the junction held 9 bases outside the gene matches. There are 16 residues in the CDR3. The CDR3 DNA reads TGCGCCAGCAGCCCCCACGGGGGCGGGGGGGCAGATACGCAGTATTTT. The encoded protein is CASSPHGGGGADTQYF.

The chain uses TRBV11-2 and TRBJ2-2; D ambiguous. The V gene lost 1 base and the J gene lost 3 bases, with 15 bases spanning the gap. The CDR3 is made up of 17 amino acids. Per the germline V gene, CDR1 is SGHAT and CDR2 is FQNNGV. The CDR3 spells CASSLGAETVDTGELFF. The DNA for the CDR3 is TGTGCCAGCAGCTTAGGGGCAGAGACGGTGGACACCGGGGAGCTGTTTTTT.

J is TRBJ2-7 and V is TRBV6-2 or TRBV6-3, with 7 bases lining up with TRBD2. Germline CDR1 MNHEY, CDR2 SVGEGT. The CDR3 is 15 amino acids. V shed 5 bases, J shed 3 bases, and the junction held 10 bases outside the gene matches. CDR3 nucleotide sequence: TGTGCCAGCAGTGCCCCGGGACTATCAAACTACGAGCAGTACTTC. Translation: CASSAPGLSNYEQYF.